The rows below give T cell receptor beta chains drawn from one sample of a study of technical replicates of blood from several donors. Method: immunoSEQ multiplex PCR; TCRdb's copy keeps in-frame clones and lacks some. The sample has under 85,000 clones; 85% to 95% are singletons. Sequencing was carried out using T cells isolated from PBMCs. These receptors came from a human donor in good health. CDR3s include the opening cysteine and the closing phenylalanine or tryptophan. Size is stated for part of the rows, as once, few or many counts, or as a class when the clone is expanded.

>TRBJ1-1|NA|TRBV27
CASSRTVGVEAFF
>TRBJ1-1|NA|TRBV6-5
CASSYSSSRVNTEAFF
>TRBJ2-7|NA|TRBV19
CASSRGGSGYEQYF
>TRBJ1-2|NA|TRBV11-3
CASSLVAAGGYYGYTF
>TRBJ2-2|NA|TRBV7-6
CASSLSRGRASTGELFF
>TRBJ2-7|NA|TRBV15
CATSRTAGTAAYEQYF
>TRBJ2-7|once|TRBV5-4
CASSGGLFSYEQYF
>TRBJ1-1|NA|TRBV6-5
CASSYRGGAEAFF
>TRBJ1-4|NA|TRBV7-9
CASSFTGEVFF
>TRBJ2-1|NA|TRBV9
CASSVVPGATYNEQFF
>TRBJ1-5|NA|TRBV6-5
CASSTDNNQPQHF
>TRBJ1-4|NA|TRBV2
CASIFVDRNNEKLFF
>TRBJ2-2|NA|TRBV4-2
CASSQPGTLNTGELFF
>TRBJ1-1|once|TRBV15
CATSPRGHTEAFF
>TRBJ2-5|NA|TRBV7-9
CASSLGQEETQYF
>TRBJ1-1|NA|TRBV19
CASNTGTGGLNTEAFF
>TRBJ2-7|NA|TRBV15
CATSRIPTGRLPYEQYF
>TRBJ2-1|NA|TRBV27
CASSLSGGNEQFF
>TRBJ2-3|NA|TRBV29-1
CSVDTGAIDTQYF
>TRBJ2-7|NA|TRBV11-2
CASSLVRGYEQYF
>TRBJ2-7|NA|TRBV4-1
CASSQMTSGNYEQYF
>TRBJ2-7|once|TRBV29-1
CSVTESSYEQYF
>TRBJ2-7|NA|TRBV7-8
CASSLVGALENEQYF
>TRBJ1-2|NA|TRBV28
CASSFTGRWGYTF
>TRBJ1-1|NA|TRBV15
CATSSFSGTEAFF
>TRBJ2-1|NA|TRBV2
CASSPRGEEQFF
>TRBJ2-7|NA|TRBV4-3
CASSPGGGSYEQYF
>TRBJ1-2|NA|TRBV2
CASSDQSGGYGYTF
>TRBJ2-3|NA|TRBV27
CASSLNRGLPDTQYF
>TRBJ2-3|NA|TRBV6-5
CASRQISTDTQYF
>TRBJ2-7|NA|TRBV11-3
CASSWLPGVYEQYF
>TRBJ2-4|NA|TRBV4-1
CASSRVLLGGREAIQYF
>TRBJ2-1|NA|TRBV19
CASSEAGVLYNEQFF
>TRBJ2-1|NA|TRBV11-2
CASSLGPGTSMMDEQFF
>TRBJ2-7|once|TRBV6-1
CASARVYEQYF
>TRBJ2-2|NA|TRBV30
CAWSVLGQGNTGELFF
>TRBJ2-3|NA|TRBV5-1
CASSLSRDRDTDTQYF
>TRBJ2-1|NA|TRBV11-3
CASSYRGTGHNEQFF
>TRBJ1-1|once|TRBV10-3
CAISEPGKAFF
>TRBJ2-3|NA|TRBV30
CAWSTGRATDTQYF
>TRBJ2-5|NA|TRBV5-3
CARSLLLDETQYF
>TRBJ2-1|once|TRBV19
CASSRILAGESYNEQFF